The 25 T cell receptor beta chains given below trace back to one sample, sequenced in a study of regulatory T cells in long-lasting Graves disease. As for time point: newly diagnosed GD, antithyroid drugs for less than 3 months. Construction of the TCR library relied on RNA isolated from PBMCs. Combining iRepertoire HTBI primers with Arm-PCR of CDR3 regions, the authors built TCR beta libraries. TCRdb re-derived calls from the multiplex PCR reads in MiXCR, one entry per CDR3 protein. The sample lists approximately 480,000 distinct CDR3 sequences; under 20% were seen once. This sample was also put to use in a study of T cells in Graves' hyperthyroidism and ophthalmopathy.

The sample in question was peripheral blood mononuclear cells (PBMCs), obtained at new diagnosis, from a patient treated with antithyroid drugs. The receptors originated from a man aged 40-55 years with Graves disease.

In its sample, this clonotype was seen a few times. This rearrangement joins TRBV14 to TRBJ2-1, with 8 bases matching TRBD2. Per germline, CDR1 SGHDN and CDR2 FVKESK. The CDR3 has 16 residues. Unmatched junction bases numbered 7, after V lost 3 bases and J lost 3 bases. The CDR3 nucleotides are TGTGCCAGCAGCCATCCCGGGACTAGTAGCTACAATGAGCAGTTCTTC. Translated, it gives CASSHPGTSSYNEQFF.

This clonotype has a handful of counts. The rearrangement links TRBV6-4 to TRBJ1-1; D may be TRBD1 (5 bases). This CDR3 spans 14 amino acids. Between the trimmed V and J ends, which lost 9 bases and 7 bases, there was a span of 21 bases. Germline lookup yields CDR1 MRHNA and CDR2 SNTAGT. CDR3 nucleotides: TGTGCCAGACTCAGGTGGGGGGGAGGAGGTGAAGCTTTCTTT. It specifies CARLRWGGGGEAFF.

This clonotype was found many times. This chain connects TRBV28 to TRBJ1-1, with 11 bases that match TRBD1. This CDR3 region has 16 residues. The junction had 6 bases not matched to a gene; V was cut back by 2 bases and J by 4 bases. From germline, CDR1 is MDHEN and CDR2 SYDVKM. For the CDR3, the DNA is TGTGCCAGCAGTTTAATTCAGGGACAGGGGGTCACTGAAGCTTTCTTT. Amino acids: CASSLIQGQGVTEAFF.

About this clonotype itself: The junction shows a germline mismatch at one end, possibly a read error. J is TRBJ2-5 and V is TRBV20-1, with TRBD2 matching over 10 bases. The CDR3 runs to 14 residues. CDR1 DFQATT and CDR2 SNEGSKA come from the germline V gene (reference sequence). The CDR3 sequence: CSARLAGARETRYF. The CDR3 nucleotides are TGCAGTGCTAGACTAGCGGGAGCGCGGGAGACCCGGTACTTC.

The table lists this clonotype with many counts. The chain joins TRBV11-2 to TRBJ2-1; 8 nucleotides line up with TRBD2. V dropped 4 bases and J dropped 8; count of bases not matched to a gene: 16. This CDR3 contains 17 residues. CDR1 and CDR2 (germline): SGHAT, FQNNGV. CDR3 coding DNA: TGTGCCAGCAGCTCCATAGCGGGAAGCCGGGTTTGGGATGAGCAGTTCTTC. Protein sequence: CASSSIAGSRVWDEQFF.

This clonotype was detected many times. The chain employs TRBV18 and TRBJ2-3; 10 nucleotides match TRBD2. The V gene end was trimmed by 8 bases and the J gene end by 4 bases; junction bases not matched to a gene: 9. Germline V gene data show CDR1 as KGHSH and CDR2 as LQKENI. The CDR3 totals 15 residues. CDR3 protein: CASQSGRASSDTQYF. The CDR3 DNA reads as TGTGCCAGCCAGAGCGGGAGGGCCAGTTCAGATACGCAGTATTTT.

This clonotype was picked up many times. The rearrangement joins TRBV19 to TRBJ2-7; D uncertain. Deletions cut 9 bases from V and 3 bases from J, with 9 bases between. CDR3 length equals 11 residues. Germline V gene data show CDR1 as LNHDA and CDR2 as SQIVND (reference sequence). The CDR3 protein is CASSGDYEQYF. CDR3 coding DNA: TGTGCCAGCAGTGGGGACTACGAGCAGTACTTC.

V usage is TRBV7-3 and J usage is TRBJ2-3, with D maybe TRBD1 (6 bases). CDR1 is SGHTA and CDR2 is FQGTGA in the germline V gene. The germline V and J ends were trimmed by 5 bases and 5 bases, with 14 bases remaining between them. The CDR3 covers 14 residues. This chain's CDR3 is CASSLQGFRDTQYF. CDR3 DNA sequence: TGTGCCAGCAGCCTACAGGGCTTCAGAGATACGCAGTATTTT.

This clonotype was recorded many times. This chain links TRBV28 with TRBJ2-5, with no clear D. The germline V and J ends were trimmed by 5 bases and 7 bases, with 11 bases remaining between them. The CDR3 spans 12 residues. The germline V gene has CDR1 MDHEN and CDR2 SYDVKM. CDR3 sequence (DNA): TGTGCCAGCAGTCAGGTCTTGGGGACCCAGTACTTC. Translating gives CASSQVLGTQYF.

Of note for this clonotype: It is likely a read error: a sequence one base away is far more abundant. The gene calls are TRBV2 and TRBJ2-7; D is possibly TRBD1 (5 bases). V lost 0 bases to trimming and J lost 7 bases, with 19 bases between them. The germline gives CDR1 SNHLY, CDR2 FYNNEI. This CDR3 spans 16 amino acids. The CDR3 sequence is CASSEALRAAYNEQYF. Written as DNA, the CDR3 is TGTGCCAGCAGTGAAGCGCTCAGGGCGGCCTACAATGAGCAGTACTTC.

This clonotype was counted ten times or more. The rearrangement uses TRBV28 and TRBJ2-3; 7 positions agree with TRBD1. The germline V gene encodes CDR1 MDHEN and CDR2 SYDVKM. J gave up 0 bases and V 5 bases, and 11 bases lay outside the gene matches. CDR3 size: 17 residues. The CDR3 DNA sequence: TGTGCCAGCAGTCTCGGACCGGGACAGACTAGCACAGATACGCAGTATTTT. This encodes CASSLGPGQTSTDTQYF.

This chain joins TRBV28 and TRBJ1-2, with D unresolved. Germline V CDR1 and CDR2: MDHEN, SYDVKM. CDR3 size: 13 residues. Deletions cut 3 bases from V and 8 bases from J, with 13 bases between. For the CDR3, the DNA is TGTGCCAGCAGTTTTACGCCAGCGGGAGGCTACACCTTC. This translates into CASSFTPAGGYTF.

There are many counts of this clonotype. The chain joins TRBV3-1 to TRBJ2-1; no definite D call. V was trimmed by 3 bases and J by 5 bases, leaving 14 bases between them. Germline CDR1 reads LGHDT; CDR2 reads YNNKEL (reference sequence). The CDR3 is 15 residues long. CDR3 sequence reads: CASSHAGANNNEQFF. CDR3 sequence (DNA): TGTGCCAGCAGCCATGCCGGTGCTAATAACAATGAGCAGTTCTTC.

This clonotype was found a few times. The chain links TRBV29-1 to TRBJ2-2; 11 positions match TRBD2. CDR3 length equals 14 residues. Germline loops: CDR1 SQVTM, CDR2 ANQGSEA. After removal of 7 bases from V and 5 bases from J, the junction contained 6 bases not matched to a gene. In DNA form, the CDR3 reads TGCAGCGCTACTAGCGGGAGATGGACCGGGGAGCTGTTTTTT. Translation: CSATSGRWTGELFF.

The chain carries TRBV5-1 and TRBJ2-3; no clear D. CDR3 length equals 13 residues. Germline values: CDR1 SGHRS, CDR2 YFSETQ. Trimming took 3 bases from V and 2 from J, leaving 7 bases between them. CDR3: CASSYDPTDTQYF. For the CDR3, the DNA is TGCGCCAGCAGCTATGACCCCACAGATACGCAGTATTTT.

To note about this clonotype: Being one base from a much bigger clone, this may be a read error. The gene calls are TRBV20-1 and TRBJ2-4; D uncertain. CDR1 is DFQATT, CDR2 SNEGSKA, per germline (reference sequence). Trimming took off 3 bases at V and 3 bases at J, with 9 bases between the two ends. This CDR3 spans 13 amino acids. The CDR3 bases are TGCAGTGCTAGTTTCAGGAGCAAAAACATTCAGTACTTC. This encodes CSASFRSKNIQYF.

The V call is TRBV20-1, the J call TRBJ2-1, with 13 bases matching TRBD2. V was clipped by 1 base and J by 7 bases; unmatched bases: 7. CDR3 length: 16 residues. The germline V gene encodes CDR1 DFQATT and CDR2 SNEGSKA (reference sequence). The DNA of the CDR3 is TGCAGTGCTAGAGCACTAGCGGGAGGGATTCGAAATGAGCAGTTCTTC. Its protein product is CSARALAGGIRNEQFF.

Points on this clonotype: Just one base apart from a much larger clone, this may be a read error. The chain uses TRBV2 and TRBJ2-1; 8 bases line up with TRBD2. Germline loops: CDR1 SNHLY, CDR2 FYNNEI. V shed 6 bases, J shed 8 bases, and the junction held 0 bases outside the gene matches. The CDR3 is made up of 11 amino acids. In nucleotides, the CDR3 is TGTGCCAGCAGGCGGGGGGATGAGCAGTTCTTC. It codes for CASRRGDEQFF.

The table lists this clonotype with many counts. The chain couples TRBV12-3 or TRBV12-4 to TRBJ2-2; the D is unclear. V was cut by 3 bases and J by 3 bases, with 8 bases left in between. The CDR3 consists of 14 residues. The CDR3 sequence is CASSLDRYTGELFF. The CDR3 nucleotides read TGTGCCAGCAGTTTGGATAGGTACACCGGGGAGCTGTTTTTT.

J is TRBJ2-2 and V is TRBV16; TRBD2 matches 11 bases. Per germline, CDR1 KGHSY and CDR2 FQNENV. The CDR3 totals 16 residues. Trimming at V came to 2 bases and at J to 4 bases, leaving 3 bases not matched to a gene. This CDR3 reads CASSQILAGGTGELFF. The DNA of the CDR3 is TGTGCCAGCAGCCAAATCCTAGCGGGAGGCACCGGGGAGCTGTTTTTT.

DNA of the CDR3: TGTGCCAGCAGCTTAGGGAGCGGCGGGTCGGCTGGAAACACCATATATTTT. It translates to CASSLGSGGSAGNTIYF. This chain uses TRBV7-9 with TRBJ1-3; D gene uncertain. V lost 1 base and J 2 bases, leaving 15 bases between the germline ends. The CDR3 runs to 17 residues. Germline V lookup: CDR1 SEHNR, CDR2 FQNEAQ (reference sequence).

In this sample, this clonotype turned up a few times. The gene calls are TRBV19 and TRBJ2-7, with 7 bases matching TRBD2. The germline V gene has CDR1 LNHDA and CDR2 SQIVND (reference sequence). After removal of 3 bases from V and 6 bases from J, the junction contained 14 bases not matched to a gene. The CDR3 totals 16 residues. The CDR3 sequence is CASSMVSGIIQVEQYF. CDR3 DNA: TGTGCCAGTAGTATGGTGAGCGGGATAATACAGGTCGAGCAGTACTTC. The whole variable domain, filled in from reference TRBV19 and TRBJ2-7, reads DGGITQSPKYLFRKEGQNVTLSCEQNLNHDAMYWYRQDPGQGLRLIYYSQIVNDFQKGDIAEGYSVSREKKESFPLTVTSAQKNPTAFYLCASSMVSGIIQVEQYFGPGTRLTVT.

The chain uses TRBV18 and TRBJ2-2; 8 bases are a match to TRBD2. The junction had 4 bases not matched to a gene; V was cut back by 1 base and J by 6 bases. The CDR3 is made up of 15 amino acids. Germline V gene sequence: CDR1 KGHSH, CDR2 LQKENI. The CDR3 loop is CASSPQAGAAGELFF. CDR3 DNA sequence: TGTGCCAGCTCACCACAAGCGGGAGCTGCCGGGGAGCTGTTTTTT.

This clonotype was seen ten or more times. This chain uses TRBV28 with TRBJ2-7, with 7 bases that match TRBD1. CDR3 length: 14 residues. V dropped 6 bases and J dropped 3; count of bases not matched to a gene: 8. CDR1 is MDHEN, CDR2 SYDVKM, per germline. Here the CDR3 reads CASSPDRVGYEQYF. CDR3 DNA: TGTGCCAGCAGCCCAGACAGGGTTGGCTACGAGCAGTACTTC.

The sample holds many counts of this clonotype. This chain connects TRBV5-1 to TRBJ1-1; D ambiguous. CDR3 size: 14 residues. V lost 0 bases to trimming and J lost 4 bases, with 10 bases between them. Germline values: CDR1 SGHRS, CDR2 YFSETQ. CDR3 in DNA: TGCGCCAGCAGCTTGGGAACTTGGGGCACTGAAGCTTTCTTT. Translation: CASSLGTWGTEAFF.